The 8 T cell receptor beta chains reported below all come from one sample, sequenced in a study of blood T cell repertoires in COVID-19. The table came from immunoSEQ multiplex PCR; TCRdb's copy has only in-frame clones and leaves some out. The sample has about 150,000 clones; roughly 74% are singletons. What was sequenced was peripheral blood. The receptors derive from a woman over 75 with acute or convalescent COVID-19.

This clone occurred many times. The rearrangement uses TRBV27 and TRBJ2-2; perhaps TRBD2 as D (6 bases). The germline V gene has CDR1 MNHEY and CDR2 SMNVEV (reference sequence). With 3 bases removed from V and 4 bases from J, the gap between germline ends came to 9 bases. This CDR3 region has 14 residues. The CDR3 region is CASSLTRFTGELFF. In nucleotides, the CDR3 is TGTGCCAGCAGTTTGACTAGATTCACCGGGGAGCTGTTTTTT.

The gene calls are TRBV11-3 and TRBJ2-1; 8 bases align to TRBD2. V lost 1 base to trimming and J lost 9 bases; unmatched junction nucleotides: 8. Germline V gene sequence: CDR1 SGHNT, CDR2 YENEEA. The CDR3 loop spans 15 amino acids. The DNA for the CDR3 is TGTGCCAGCAGCTTAGGTGTCGGGGGGGCCAGTGAGCAGTTCTTC. This encodes CASSLGVGGASEQFF. Looking up the rest from reference TRBV11-3 and TRBJ2-1 gives the full variable domain: EAGVVQSPRYKIIEKKQPVAFWCNPISGHNTLYWYLQNLGQGPELLIRYENEEAVDDSQLPKDRFSAERLKGVDSTLKIQPAELGDSAVYLCASSLGVGGASEQFFGPGTRLTVL.

The chain joins TRBV6-5 to TRBJ1-2, with 10 bases lining up with TRBD1. Trimming took 1 base from V and 5 from J; bases not matched to a gene: 1. The CDR3 contains 14 residues. CDR1 is MNHEY and CDR2 is SVGAGI in the germline V gene. The CDR3, as DNA: TGTGCCAGCAGTTACTTGGGACAGGGGTATGGCTACACCTTC. Residues: CASSYLGQGYGYTF.

This clone was seen a single time. The V and J genes are TRBV11-1 and TRBJ2-7; 8 nucleotides align to TRBD2. V dropped 5 bases and J dropped 0; count of bases not matched to a gene: 6. The germline gives CDR1 SGHAT, CDR2 FQDESV (reference sequence). This CDR3 has 15 amino acids. CDR3 sequence (DNA): TGTGCCAGCAGCCCTGCCGGGACTAGCTCCTACGAGCAGTACTTC. Its protein is CASSPAGTSSYEQYF.

The chain has TRBV4-1 and TRBJ1-2; TRBD1 aligns across 7 bases. CDR3 size: 13 residues. CDR1 and CDR2 (germline): MGHRA, YSYEKL. After removal of 7 bases from V and 4 bases from J, the junction contained 6 bases not matched to a gene. CDR3 amino acids: CASNQAGGYGYTF. The DNA of the CDR3 is TGCGCCAGCAACCAGGCAGGGGGCTATGGCTACACCTTC.

CDR3 DNA sequence: TGTGCCAGTAGGAAAATACGTCAGGCCGATCGTCCCACCGGGGAGCTGTTTTTT. Its translation is CASRKIRQADRPTGELFF. The rearrangement joins TRBV19 to TRBJ2-2; D remains unclear. The CDR3 spans 18 residues. V was clipped by 6 bases and J by 4 bases, with 24 bases between them. Germline loops: CDR1 LNHDA, CDR2 SQIVND (reference sequence).

This clone was counted a few times. The V call is TRBV2, the J call TRBJ1-1, with TRBD1 identical over 8 bases. The J segment lost 8 bases and the V segment lost 6 bases, leaving 14 bases of the junction unmatched. This CDR3 region has 15 residues. Per germline, CDR1 SNHLY and CDR2 FYNNEI. CDR3: CASSITSGQVGEAFF. CDR3 DNA sequence: TGTGCCAGCAGCATTACCTCGGGACAGGTCGGGGAAGCTTTCTTT.

The V call is TRBV19, the J call TRBJ2-7, with a possible D match to TRBD2 (6 bases). Germline loops: CDR1 LNHDA, CDR2 SQIVND (reference sequence). This CDR3 is 15 amino acids long. The V end was cut by 0 bases, the J end by 4 bases, with 13 bases between. CDR3 sequence (DNA): TGTGCCAGTAGTATAGATGCGGGGTTCGTATACGAGCAGTACTTC. It is translated as CASSIDAGFVYEQYF.